Presented here are 4 T cell receptor beta chains from one specimen sequenced in a study of T cell responses to AZD1222 COVID-19 vaccine. Sequenced by immunoSEQ multiplex PCR; TCRdb stores in-frame clones only, minus some. The top ten clones hold about 9.3% of a sample with over 70,000 clones, 70% to 90% of them seen once. The input for sequencing was peripheral blood, taken on day 0 of MenACWY control vaccination. All receptors derive from an adult in good health.

V is TRBV7-2 and J is TRBJ1-2; 8 nucleotides agree with TRBD1. There are 14 residues in the CDR3. Germline trimming cut 1 base from V and 8 bases from J; bases unmatched to any gene: 6. CDR1 is SGHTA, CDR2 FQGNSA, per germline. CDR3: CASSLGPGGNGYTF. The CDR3, as DNA: TGTGCCAGCAGCTTAGGGCCAGGGGGCAACGGCTACACCTTC.

The chain recombines TRBV6-6 with TRBJ2-5, with D tentatively TRBD2 (5 bases). The CDR3 totals 14 residues. Germline CDR1 MNHNY, CDR2 SVGAGI (reference sequence). With 7 bases removed from V and 2 bases from J, the gap between germline ends came to 14 bases. The CDR3 region has the DNA TGTGCCAGCACCAAACGTGGACTTCAAGAGACCCAGTACTTC. As protein: CASTKRGLQETQYF.

This chain joins TRBV6-5 and TRBJ1-4, with 10 bases lining up with TRBD1. The length of the CDR3 is 15 residues. J lost 6 bases, V lost 8 bases, and 9 bases had no gene match. Germline assignment: CDR1 MNHEY and CDR2 SVGAGI. CDR3 nucleotide sequence: TGTGCCAGCCGGTTTCAGGGACAGGGGTATGAAAAACTGTTTTTT. This encodes CASRFQGQGYEKLFF.

This CDR3 reads CASSTGTSLETQYF. The CDR3 DNA follows: TGTGCCAGCAGCACCGGGACTAGCCTAGAGACCCAGTACTTC. The rearrangement links TRBV13 to TRBJ2-5; 9 bases line up with TRBD2. Trimming took 5 bases from V and 4 from J; bases not matched to a gene: 5. CDR1 and CDR2 (germline): PRHDT, FYEKMQ (reference sequence). CDR3 size: 14 residues.